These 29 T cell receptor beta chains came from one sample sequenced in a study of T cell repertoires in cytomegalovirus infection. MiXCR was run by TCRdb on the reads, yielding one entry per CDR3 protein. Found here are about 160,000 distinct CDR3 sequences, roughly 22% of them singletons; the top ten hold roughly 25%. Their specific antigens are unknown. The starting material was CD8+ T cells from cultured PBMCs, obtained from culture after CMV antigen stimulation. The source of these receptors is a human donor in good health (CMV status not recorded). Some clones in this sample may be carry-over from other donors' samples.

The CDR3 reads CASSQDGSGSEAFF. The DNA of the CDR3 is TGCGCCAGCAGCCAAGACGGGTCGGGGAGTGAAGCTTTCTTT. The rearrangement links TRBV4-3 to TRBJ1-1; D is uncertain. Germline V gene sequence: CDR1 LGHNA, CDR2 YSLEER. V was clipped by 0 bases and J by 7 bases, with 12 bases between them. This CDR3 contains 14 residues.

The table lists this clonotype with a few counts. As DNA, the CDR3 is TGTGCCACCAGTGCGGGAGGACAGAACTATGGCTACACCTTC. This codes for CATSAGGQNYGYTF. This chain connects TRBV24-1 to TRBJ1-2; possible D gene TRBD1, 6 bases. This CDR3 is built from 14 residues. Trimming took 5 bases from V and 2 from J, leaving 11 bases between them. Germline V gives CDR1 KGHDR, CDR2 SFDVKD.

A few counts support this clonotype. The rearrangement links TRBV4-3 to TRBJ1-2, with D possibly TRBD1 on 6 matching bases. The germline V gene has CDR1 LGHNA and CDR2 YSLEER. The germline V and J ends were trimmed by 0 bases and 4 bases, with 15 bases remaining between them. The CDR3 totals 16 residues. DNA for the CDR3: TGCGCCAGCAGCCAAGATCAGGACAGCCTTTTCTATGGCTACACCTTC. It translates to CASSQDQDSLFYGYTF.

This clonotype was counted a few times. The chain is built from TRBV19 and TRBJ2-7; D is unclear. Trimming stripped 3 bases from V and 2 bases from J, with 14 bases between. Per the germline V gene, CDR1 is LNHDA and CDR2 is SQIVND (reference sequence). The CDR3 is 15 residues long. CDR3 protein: CASSMVGIKPYEQYF. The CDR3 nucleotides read TGTGCCAGTAGTATGGTAGGAATTAAGCCCTACGAGCAGTACTTC.

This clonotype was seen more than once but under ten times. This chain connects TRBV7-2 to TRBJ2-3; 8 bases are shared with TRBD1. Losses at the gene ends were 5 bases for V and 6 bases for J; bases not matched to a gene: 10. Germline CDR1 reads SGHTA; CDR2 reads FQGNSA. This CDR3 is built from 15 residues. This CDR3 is CASSPGQVKADTQYF. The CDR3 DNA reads TGTGCCAGCAGCCCGGGACAGGTCAAGGCGGATACGCAGTATTTT.

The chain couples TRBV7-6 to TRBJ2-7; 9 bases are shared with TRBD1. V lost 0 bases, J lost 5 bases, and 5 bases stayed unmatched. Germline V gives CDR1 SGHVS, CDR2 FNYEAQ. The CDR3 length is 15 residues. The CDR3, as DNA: TGTGCCAGCAGCTTAGCGCAACAGGGGGCTCACGAGCAGTACTTC. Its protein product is CASSLAQQGAHEQYF.

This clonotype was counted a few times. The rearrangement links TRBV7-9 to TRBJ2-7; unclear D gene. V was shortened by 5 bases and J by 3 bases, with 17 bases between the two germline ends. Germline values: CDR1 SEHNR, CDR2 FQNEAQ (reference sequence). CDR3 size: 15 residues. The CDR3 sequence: CASSRGPGKHYEQYF. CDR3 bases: TGTGCCAGCAGCCGCGGACCTGGCAAACACTACGAGCAGTACTTC.

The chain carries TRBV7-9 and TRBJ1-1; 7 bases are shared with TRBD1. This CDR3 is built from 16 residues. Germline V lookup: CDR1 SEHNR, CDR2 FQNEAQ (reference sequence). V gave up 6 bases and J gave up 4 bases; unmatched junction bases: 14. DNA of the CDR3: TGTGCCAGCAGTTCCATTAGGGGGCTGAGTGGCACTGAAGCTTTCTTT. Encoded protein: CASSSIRGLSGTEAFF.

The chain's CDR3 is CASSSGTEKLNTEAFF. CDR3 in DNA: TGTGCCAGCAGCTCAGGGACGGAGAAATTGAACACTGAAGCTTTCTTT. V and J are TRBV7-6 and TRBJ1-1; a possible D gene is TRBD1 (5 bases). CDR1 is SGHVS and CDR2 is FNYEAQ in the germline V gene. CDR3 size: 16 residues. The V and J ends lost 4 bases and 0 bases respectively, with 15 bases between them.

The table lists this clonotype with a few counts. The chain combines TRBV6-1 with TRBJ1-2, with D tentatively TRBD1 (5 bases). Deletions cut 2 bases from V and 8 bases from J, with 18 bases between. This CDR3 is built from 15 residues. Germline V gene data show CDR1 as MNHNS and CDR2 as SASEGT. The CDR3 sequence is CASSEYLGDTYGYTF. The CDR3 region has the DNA TGTGCCAGCAGTGAATACTTGGGGGATACCTACGGCTACACCTTC.

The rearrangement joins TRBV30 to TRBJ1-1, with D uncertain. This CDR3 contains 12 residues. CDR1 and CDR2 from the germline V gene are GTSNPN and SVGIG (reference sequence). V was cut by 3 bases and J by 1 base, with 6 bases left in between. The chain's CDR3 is CAWSHTNTEAFF. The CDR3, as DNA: TGTGCCTGGAGCCACACGAACACTGAAGCTTTCTTT. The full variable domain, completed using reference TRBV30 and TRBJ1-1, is SQTIHQWPATLVQPVGSPLSLECTVEGTSNPNLYWYRQAAGRGLQLLFYSVGIGQISSEVPQNLSASRPQDRQFILSSKKLLLSDSGFYLCAWSHTNTEAFFGQGTRLTVV.

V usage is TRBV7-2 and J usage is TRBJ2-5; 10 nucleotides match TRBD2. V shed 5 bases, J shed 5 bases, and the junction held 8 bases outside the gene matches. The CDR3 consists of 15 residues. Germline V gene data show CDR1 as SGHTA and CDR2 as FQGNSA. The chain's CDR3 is CASSLGSGGVETQYF. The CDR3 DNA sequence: TGTGCCAGCAGCCTAGGAAGCGGGGGGGTTGAGACCCAGTACTTC.

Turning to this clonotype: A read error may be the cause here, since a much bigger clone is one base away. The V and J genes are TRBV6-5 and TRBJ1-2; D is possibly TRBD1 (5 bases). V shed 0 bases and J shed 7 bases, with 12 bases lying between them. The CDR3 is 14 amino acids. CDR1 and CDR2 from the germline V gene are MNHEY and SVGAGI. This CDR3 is CASSYSRTFPGYTF. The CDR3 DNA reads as TGTGCCAGCAGTTACTCCAGGACATTCCCTGGCTACACCTTC.

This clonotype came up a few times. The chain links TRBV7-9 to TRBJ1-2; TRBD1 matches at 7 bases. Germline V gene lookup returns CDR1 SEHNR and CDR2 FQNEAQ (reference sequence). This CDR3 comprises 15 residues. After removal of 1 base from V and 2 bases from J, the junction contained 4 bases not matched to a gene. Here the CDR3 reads CASSLGDSSNYGYTF. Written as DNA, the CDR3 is TGTGCCAGCAGCTTAGGGGACAGTTCCAACTATGGCTACACCTTC.

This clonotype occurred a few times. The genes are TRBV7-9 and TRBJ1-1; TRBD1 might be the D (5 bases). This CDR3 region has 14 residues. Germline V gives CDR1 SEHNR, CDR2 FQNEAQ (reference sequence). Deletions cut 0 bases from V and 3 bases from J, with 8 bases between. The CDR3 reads CASSLAQGYTEAFF. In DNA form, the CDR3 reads TGTGCCAGCAGCTTAGCTCAGGGTTACACTGAAGCTTTCTTT.

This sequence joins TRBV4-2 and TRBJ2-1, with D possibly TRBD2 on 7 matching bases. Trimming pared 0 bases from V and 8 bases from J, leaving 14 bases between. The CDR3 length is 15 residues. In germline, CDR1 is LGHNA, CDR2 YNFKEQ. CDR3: CASSQEWGGRDEQFF. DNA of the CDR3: TGTGCCAGCAGCCAAGAGTGGGGGGGCCGGGATGAGCAGTTCTTC.

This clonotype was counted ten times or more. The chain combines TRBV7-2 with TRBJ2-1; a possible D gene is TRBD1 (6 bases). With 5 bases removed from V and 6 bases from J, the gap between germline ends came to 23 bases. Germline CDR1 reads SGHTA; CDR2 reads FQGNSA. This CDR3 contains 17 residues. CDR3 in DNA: TGTGCCAGCAGCACAAGGGGGTCAGTGGACTGGGTCAATGAGCAGTTCTTC. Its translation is CASSTRGSVDWVNEQFF.

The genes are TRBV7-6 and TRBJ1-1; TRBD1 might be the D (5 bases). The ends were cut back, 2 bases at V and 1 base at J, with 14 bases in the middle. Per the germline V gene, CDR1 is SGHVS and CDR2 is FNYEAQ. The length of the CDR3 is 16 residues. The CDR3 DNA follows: TGTGCCAGCAGCTTAAGGACAAATCCAACGAACACTGAAGCTTTCTTT. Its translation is CASSLRTNPTNTEAFF.

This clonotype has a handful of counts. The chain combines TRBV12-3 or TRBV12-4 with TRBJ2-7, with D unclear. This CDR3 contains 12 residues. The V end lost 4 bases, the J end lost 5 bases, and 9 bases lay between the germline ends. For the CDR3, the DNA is TGTGCCAGCAGTTGGAAGAGTGACGAGCAGTACTTC. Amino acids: CASSWKSDEQYF.

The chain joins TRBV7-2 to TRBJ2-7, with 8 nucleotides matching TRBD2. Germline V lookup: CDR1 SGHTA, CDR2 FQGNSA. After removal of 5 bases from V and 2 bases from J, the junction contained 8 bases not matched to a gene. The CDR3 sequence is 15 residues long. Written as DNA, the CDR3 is TGTGCCAGCAGCCAAAAGCGGGGGCCTACCTACGAGCAGTACTTC. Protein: CASSQKRGPTYEQYF.

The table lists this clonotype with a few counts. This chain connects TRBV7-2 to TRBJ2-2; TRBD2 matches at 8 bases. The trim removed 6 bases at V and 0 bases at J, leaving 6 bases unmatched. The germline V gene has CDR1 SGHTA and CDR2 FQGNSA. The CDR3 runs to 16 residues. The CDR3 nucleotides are TGTGCCAGCAGTTTCGGGACTAGATCGAACACCGGGGAGCTGTTTTTT. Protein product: CASSFGTRSNTGELFF.

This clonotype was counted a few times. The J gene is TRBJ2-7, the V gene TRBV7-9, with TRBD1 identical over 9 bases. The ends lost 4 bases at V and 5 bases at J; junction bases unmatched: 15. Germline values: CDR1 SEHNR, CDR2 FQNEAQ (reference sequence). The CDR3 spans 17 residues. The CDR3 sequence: CASSSRTGTGRFHEQYF. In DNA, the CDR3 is TGTGCCAGCAGCTCCAGAACCGGGACAGGGCGTTTCCACGAGCAGTACTTC.

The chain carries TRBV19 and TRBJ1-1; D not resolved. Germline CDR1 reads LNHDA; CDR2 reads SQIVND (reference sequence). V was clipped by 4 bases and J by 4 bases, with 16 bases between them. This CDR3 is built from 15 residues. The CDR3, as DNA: TGTGCCAGTAGTACCCGAAGGGAGGCCGGCACTGAAGCTTTCTTT. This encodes CASSTRREAGTEAFF.

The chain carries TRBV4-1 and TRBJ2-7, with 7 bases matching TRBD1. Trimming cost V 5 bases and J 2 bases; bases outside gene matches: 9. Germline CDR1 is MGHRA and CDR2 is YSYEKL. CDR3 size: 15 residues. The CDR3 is CASSFRQGFTYEQYF. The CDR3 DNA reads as TGCGCCAGCAGCTTCCGACAGGGATTTACCTACGAGCAGTACTTC.

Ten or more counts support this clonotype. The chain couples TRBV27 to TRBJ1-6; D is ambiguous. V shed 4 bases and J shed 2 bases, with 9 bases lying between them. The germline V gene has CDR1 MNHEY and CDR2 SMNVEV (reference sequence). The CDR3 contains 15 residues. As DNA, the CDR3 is TGTGCCAGCAGTTCACGCCGGGCCTATAATTCACCCCTCCACTTT. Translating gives CASSSRRAYNSPLHF.

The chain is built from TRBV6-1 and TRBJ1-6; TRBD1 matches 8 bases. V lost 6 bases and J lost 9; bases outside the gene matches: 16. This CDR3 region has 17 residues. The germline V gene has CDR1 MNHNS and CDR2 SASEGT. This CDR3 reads CASRGTGRGVVASPLHF. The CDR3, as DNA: TGTGCCAGCAGGGGGACAGGCCGGGGGGTGGTTGCTTCACCCCTCCACTTT.

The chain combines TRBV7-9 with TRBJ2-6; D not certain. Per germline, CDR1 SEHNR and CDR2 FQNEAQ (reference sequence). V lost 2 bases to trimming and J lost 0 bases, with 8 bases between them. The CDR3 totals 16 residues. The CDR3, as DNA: TGTGCCAGCAGCTTAATGCGTACCTCTGGGGCCAACGTCCTGACTTTC. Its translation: CASSLMRTSGANVLTF.

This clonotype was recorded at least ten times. The CDR3 sequence is CSVEPPGRSSYNEQFF. The CDR3 DNA sequence: TGCAGCGTTGAACCGCCTGGGCGGTCCTCCTACAATGAGCAGTTCTTC. V gene TRBV29-1 combines with J gene TRBJ2-1; no definite D call. Trimming pared 2 bases from V and 0 bases from J, leaving 14 bases between. Germline values: CDR1 SQVTM, CDR2 ANQGSEA. The CDR3 is 16 residues long.

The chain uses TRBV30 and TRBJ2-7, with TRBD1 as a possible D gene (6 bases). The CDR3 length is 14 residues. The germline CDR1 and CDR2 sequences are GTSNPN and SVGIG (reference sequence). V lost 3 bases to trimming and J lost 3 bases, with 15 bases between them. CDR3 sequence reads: CAWRGQRAGYEQYF. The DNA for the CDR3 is TGTGCCTGGAGAGGACAGAGGGCAGGCTACGAGCAGTACTTC.